What follows is one T cell receptor (beta chain) and its context. What it binds is not known. The sample is drawn from a study of identifying expanded T cells in peripheral blood. Healthy donors had no documented immune events, such as infections, while sampled. The protocol was immunoSEQ multiplex PCR, while the TCRdb copy is restricted to in-frame clones and leaves out a portion. The repertoire holds roughly 100,000 clones, approximately 89% seen once, with roughly 14% in the top ten. Findings of the study overall: Over around two and four weeks, about 17 and 20 clones changed, versus roughly 1.2 between replicates. Clone count variance between roughly 2-week samples rose with total template count.

CDR3 size: 14 residues. Looked up from germline, CDR1 is SGHTA and CDR2 is FQGNSA. The V and J ends lost 7 bases and 6 bases, in that order; junction bases with no gene match: 11. The receptor comes from a person between 18 and 69 years old in good health. Sequencing was carried out using blood. The chain carries TRBV7-2 and TRBJ2-7, with 8 bases lining up with TRBD1. The CDR3 coding sequence is TGTGCCAGCAACGTCGACAGGGGACTCAGCGAGCAGTACTTC. It translates to CASNVDRGLSEQYF.